The 24 T cell receptor beta chains below all came from one sample that was sequenced in a study of immune cell composition in non-small cell lung cancer. Produced via immunoSEQ multiplex PCR; TCRdb's table is partial and in-frame only. The sample yields roughly 8,300 clones, less than 80% seen once. Sequenced sample: lung tumor tissue. The receptors come from a human donor with non-small cell lung cancer.

The rearrangement joins TRBV19 to TRBJ1-5, with D unresolved. Germline V gene sequence: CDR1 LNHDA, CDR2 SQIVND (reference sequence). The V and J ends lost 5 bases and 2 bases respectively, with 7 bases between them. The CDR3 loop spans 13 amino acids. Here the CDR3 DNA reads TGTGCCAGTAGTCCTTCTGGCAATCAGCCCCAGCATTTT. Amino acid sequence: CASSPSGNQPQHF.

V is TRBV5-4 and J is TRBJ2-3, with TRBD2 matching 10 bases. V lost 4 bases, J lost 10 bases, and 21 bases stayed unmatched. Germline-derived CDR1 and CDR2 are SGHNT and YYREEE (reference sequence). The CDR3 extends over 18 amino acids. The CDR3 DNA follows: TGTGCCAGCAGCCCGGGGCGGCTAGCGGGGGCCGTCAGCAGTCCGCAGTATTTT. It specifies CASSPGRLAGAVSSPQYF.

V gene TRBV5-1 combines with J gene TRBJ1-2; 9 bases map to TRBD1. Per germline, CDR1 SGHRS and CDR2 YFSETQ. V lost 4 bases and J lost 7; bases outside the gene matches: 8. This CDR3 contains 14 residues. This chain's CDR3 is CASSLGQGLGGYTF. DNA of the CDR3: TGCGCCAGCAGCCTCGGACAGGGGCTGGGTGGCTACACCTTC.

This clone was seen just once. This chain uses TRBV29-1 with TRBJ1-2; D uncertain. Germline lookup yields CDR1 SQVTM and CDR2 ANQGSEA. V gave up 6 bases and J gave up 6 bases, with 8 bases separating them. This CDR3 has 10 residues. CDR3 sequence reads: CSVQLDGYTF. For the CDR3, the DNA is TGCAGCGTCCAGTTGGATGGCTACACCTTC.

The J gene is TRBJ1-6, the V gene TRBV30, with 7 bases lining up with TRBD1. Germline CDR1 is GTSNPN and CDR2 is SVGIG (reference sequence). The CDR3 totals 13 residues. Trimming removed 5 bases from V and 7 bases from J; junction bases left unmatched: 5. CDR3 in amino acids: CAWGTAKNSPLHF. In DNA, the CDR3 is TGTGCCTGGGGGACAGCGAAGAATTCACCCCTCCACTTT. The complete variable domain, with remaining parts taken from reference TRBV30 and TRBJ1-6, reads SQTIHQWPATLVQPVGSPLSLECTVEGTSNPNLYWYRQAAGRGLQLLFYSVGIGQISSEVPQNLSASRPQDRQFILSSKKLLLSDSGFYLCAWGTAKNSPLHFGNGTRLTVT.

The CDR3 sequence is CSARGTGTSNTEAFF. Written as DNA, the CDR3 is TGCAGCGCCCGGGGCACAGGGACTTCGAACACTGAAGCTTTCTTT. The chain employs TRBV29-1 and TRBJ1-1; D perhaps matches TRBD1 (6 bases). This CDR3 contains 15 residues. V was cut by 7 bases and J by 1 base, with 19 bases left in between. CDR1 and CDR2 from the germline V gene are SQVTM and ANQGSEA.

The chain links TRBV5-1 to TRBJ2-1; 7 bases agree with TRBD2. Germline V lookup: CDR1 SGHRS, CDR2 YFSETQ. V lost 0 bases, J lost 4 bases, and 10 bases stayed unmatched. The CDR3 has 17 residues. The CDR3 loop reads CASSLGGGGSWYNEQFF. The DNA for the CDR3 is TGCGCCAGCAGCTTGGGAGGCGGCGGGAGCTGGTACAATGAGCAGTTCTTC.

The genes are TRBV7-9 and TRBJ2-1, with 12 bases that match TRBD2. Germline V gives CDR1 SEHNR, CDR2 FQNEAQ (reference sequence). This CDR3 is 18 amino acids long. Trimming at V came to 5 bases and at J to 7 bases, leaving 15 bases not matched to a gene. CDR3 sequence: CASSPSSGRALGLNEQFF. The CDR3 DNA reads as TGTGCCAGCAGCCCCTCTAGCGGGAGGGCCCTAGGGTTAAATGAGCAGTTCTTC.

The CDR3: CATSRAQGHYGYTF. CDR3 bases: TGTGCCACCAGCAGAGCACAGGGTCACTATGGCTACACCTTC. The chain is built from TRBV15 and TRBJ1-2, with D tentatively TRBD1 (6 bases). The ends were cut back, 1 base at V and 3 bases at J, with 9 bases in the middle. The V gene's germline CDR1 is LNHNV and CDR2 YYDKDF (reference sequence). This CDR3 region has 14 residues.

This rearrangement joins TRBV4-2 to TRBJ2-2; 7 bases are a match to TRBD1. The CDR3 is 18 residues long. The V segment lost 0 bases and the J segment 0 bases; nucleotides outside the gene matches: 7. Germline CDR1 is LGHNA and CDR2 is YNFKEQ. The DNA for the CDR3 is TGTGCCAGCAGCCAAGAAGGGGCCGGGACAGCGAACACCGGGGAGCTGTTTTTT. Its protein product is CASSQEGAGTANTGELFF.

This clone was detected only once. This chain joins TRBV29-1 and TRBJ2-6, with 10 bases matching TRBD1. The V segment lost 6 bases and the J segment 0 bases; nucleotides outside the gene matches: 2. Germline CDR1 is SQVTM and CDR2 is ANQGSEA. CDR3 size: 15 residues. The CDR3 coding sequence is TGCAGCGTGAGGGACAGGGGCTCTGGGGCCAACGTCCTGACTTTC. It yields the protein CSVRDRGSGANVLTF. Full variable domain (outside the CDR3, taken from reference TRBV29-1 and TRBJ2-6): SAVISQKPSRDICQRGTSLTIQCQVDSQVTMMFWYRQQPGQSLTLIATANQGSEATYESGFVIDKFPISRPNLTFSTLTVSNMSPEDSSIYLCSVRDRGSGANVLTFGAGSRLTVL.

J is TRBJ2-5 and V is TRBV6-1; 9 bases align to TRBD2. The CDR3 extends over 14 amino acids. CDR1 MNHNS and CDR2 SASEGT come from the germline V gene. After removal of 6 bases from V and 5 bases from J, the junction contained 7 bases not matched to a gene. The CDR3 sequence is CASSERGVGETQYF. The CDR3 nucleotides read TGTGCCAGCAGCGAGCGGGGGGTAGGGGAGACCCAGTACTTC.

This chain joins TRBV9 and TRBJ2-2; weak D call: TRBD2 (6 bases). Trimming pared 3 bases from V and 1 base from J, leaving 10 bases between. Germline V lookup: CDR1 SGDLS, CDR2 YYNGEE. The CDR3 is made up of 15 amino acids. The CDR3 reads CASSERVQNTGELFF. Written as DNA, the CDR3 is TGTGCCAGCAGCGAGCGGGTTCAGAACACCGGGGAGCTGTTTTTT.

This rearrangement joins TRBV15 to TRBJ1-5; tentative D call: TRBD1 (6 bases). Trimming took 3 bases from V and 1 from J, leaving 13 bases between them. CDR1 is LNHNV and CDR2 is YYDKDF in the germline V gene (reference sequence). The CDR3 loop spans 16 amino acids. This CDR3 reads CATSSNRARSNQPQHF. As DNA, the CDR3 is TGTGCCACCAGCAGTAACAGGGCGAGGAGCAATCAGCCCCAGCATTTT. The variable domain in full, completed from reference TRBV15 and TRBJ1-5, reads DAMVIQNPRYQVTQFGKPVTLSCSQTLNHNVMYWYQQKSSQAPKLLFHYYDKDFNNEADTPDNFQSRRPNTSFCFLDIRSPGLGDTAMYLCATSSNRARSNQPQHFGDGTRLSIL.

V is TRBV6-1 and J is TRBJ2-1, with D perhaps matching TRBD2 (5 bases). The V end was cut by 2 bases, the J end by 13 bases, with 18 bases between. Per the germline V gene, CDR1 is MNHNS and CDR2 is SASEGT. The CDR3 runs 14 residues. CDR3 residues: CASSEQRAAGPQFF. The CDR3 DNA sequence: TGTGCCAGCAGTGAACAGAGGGCCGCCGGGCCCCAGTTCTTC.

This clone was seen once. This chain links TRBV18 with TRBJ1-4, with unresolved D. Trimming pared 0 bases from V and 0 bases from J, leaving 14 bases between. CDR1 and CDR2 (germline): KGHSH, LQKENI. The CDR3 sequence is 18 residues long. CDR3 bases: TGTGCCAGCTCACCACCTGGCCTTATCACCTCAACTAATGAAAAACTGTTTTTT. Its protein product is CASSPPGLITSTNEKLFF.

This chain joins TRBV19 and TRBJ2-4; D may be TRBD1 or TRBD2 (5 bases each). V dropped 6 bases and J dropped 13 bases, with 25 bases sitting between them. From germline, CDR1 is LNHDA and CDR2 SQIVND (reference sequence). CDR3 length equals 15 residues. CDR3 sequence reads: CASSRWDRTVEAQYF. The CDR3 coding sequence is TGTGCCAGTAGCCGGTGGGACCGGACGGTGGAGGCACAGTACTTC.

V usage is TRBV27 and J usage is TRBJ2-5, with 11 positions matching TRBD2. Germline V gene sequence: CDR1 MNHEY, CDR2 SMNVEV (reference sequence). The ends lost 4 bases at V and 4 bases at J; junction bases unmatched: 8. This CDR3 comprises 16 residues. CDR3 region: CASSSRLGLAGETQYF. CDR3 DNA: TGTGCCAGCAGTTCAAGGCTCGGACTAGCGGGAGAGACCCAGTACTTC.

This chain connects TRBV5-1 to TRBJ1-6; TRBD1 is a possible D gene (5 bases). V was pared by 0 bases and J by 2 bases, with 9 bases between. The CDR3 is 16 amino acids. From germline, CDR1 is SGHRS and CDR2 YFSETQ. The CDR3 DNA sequence: TGCGCCAGCAGCTTGGCCGGAGGGGCCTATAATTCACCCCTCCACTTT. It codes for CASSLAGGAYNSPLHF.

This clone has more than one count but fewer than ten. CDR3 bases: TGCGCCAGCAGCTTGCGGCAGTATAGGAACACTGAAGCTTTCTTT. As protein: CASSLRQYRNTEAFF. J is TRBJ1-1 and V is TRBV5-1; D ambiguous. Germline V gene data show CDR1 as SGHRS and CDR2 as YFSETQ. The CDR3 length is 15 residues. V was clipped by 1 base and J by 1 base, with 11 bases between them.

This clone has only one observation. The V and J genes are TRBV4-1 and TRBJ2-1; 11 bases are shared with TRBD1. The V gene's germline CDR1 is MGHRA and CDR2 YSYEKL. This CDR3 region has 16 residues. Trimming removed 1 base from V and 5 bases from J; junction bases left unmatched: 4. CDR3 DNA: TGCGCCAGCAGCCAAGCCGGGACAGGGGGGGACAATGAGCAGTTCTTC. It is translated as CASSQAGTGGDNEQFF.

The chain combines TRBV4-1 with TRBJ1-2; a possible D gene is TRBD1 (6 bases). Germline V lookup: CDR1 MGHRA, CDR2 YSYEKL. Trimming took 0 bases from V and 4 from J, leaving 18 bases between them. This CDR3 has 17 residues. CDR3 residues: CASSQDTGTQGSYGYTF. In DNA form, the CDR3 reads TGCGCCAGCAGCCAAGACACCGGGACACAGGGAAGCTATGGCTACACCTTC.

CDR3 coding DNA: TGTGCCTGGTCAGGCGGGGGATCGAACACCGGGGAGCTGTTTTTT. Residues: CAWSGGGSNTGELFF. The V call is TRBV30, the J call TRBJ2-2; 7 nucleotides agree with TRBD2. Germline CDR1 GTSNPN, CDR2 SVGIG (reference sequence). The CDR3 sequence is 15 residues long. V lost 5 bases, J lost 0 bases, and 6 bases stayed unmatched.

In DNA form, the CDR3 reads TGTGCCAGCAGCCAGAGGCGGGACTATTCCTACGAGCAGTACTTC. Its translation: CASSQRRDYSYEQYF. The genes are TRBV7-8 and TRBJ2-7; 7 bases agree with TRBD2. The CDR3 is 15 amino acids. The germline CDR1 and CDR2 sequences are SGHVS and FQNEAQ. J lost 1 base, V lost 5 bases, and 8 bases had no gene match.